This TCR beta chain was captured in a study of T cell repertoires in cytomegalovirus infection. Looking at the study overall: CMV infection and matching HLA type were both indicated by public TCR beta signatures.

TCRdb analysed the reads with MiXCR anew, one entry per CDR3 protein. The table has 150,000 to 200,000 distinct CDR3 sequences, 9.5% seen once. Whole-study findings and limits: Summed frequency of public TCR beta families distinguished CMV carriers with the relevant HLA. HLA-C-restricted TCR beta clonotypes specific for CMV led the ex vivo response.

In its sample, this clonotype was seen many times. The antigen remains unidentified. Sequenced: PBMCs. The sequence derives from a human donor in good health (CMV status not recorded). Some clones in this sample may be carry-over from other donors' samples.

In DNA, the CDR3 is TGTGCCAGCAGCTTAAACAGGGCTGGTTCCTCTGAAGCTTTCTTT. The encoded protein is CASSLNRAGSSEAFF. The rearrangement joins TRBV7-2 to TRBJ1-1; D is possibly TRBD1 (6 bases). Per germline, CDR1 SGHTA and CDR2 FQGNSA. V gave up 2 bases and J gave up 6 bases, with 16 bases separating them. The CDR3 consists of 15 residues.